The 6 T cell receptor beta chains presented below share a single source sample, sequenced in a study of blood T cell repertoires in COVID-19. The table came from immunoSEQ multiplex PCR; TCRdb's copy has only in-frame clones and leaves some out. The sample lists 200,000 to 300,000 clones, 80% to 90% occurring once. The specimen sequenced was PBMCs or T cells enriched from blood (not recorded which). The receptors derive from a woman younger than 45 who had recovered from COVID-19.

The rearrangement uses TRBV19 and TRBJ1-1; TRBD1 agrees at 7 bases. The CDR3 has 13 residues. Germline V CDR1 and CDR2: LNHDA, SQIVND (reference sequence). The trim removed 6 bases at V and 7 bases at J, leaving 8 bases unmatched. The CDR3 nucleotides read TGTGCCAGTAGCAGGGACAGATCGAATGAAGCTTTCTTT. Translation: CASSRDRSNEAFF.

V and J are TRBV5-4 and TRBJ2-7, with TRBD2 matching 9 bases. Germline assignment: CDR1 SGHNT and CDR2 YYREEE (reference sequence). V lost 0 bases and J lost 5; bases outside the gene matches: 6. This CDR3 is 15 amino acids long. CDR3 DNA: TGTGCCAGCAGCTTGGAGGGACTAGCATCCCACGAGCAGTACTTC. It encodes CASSLEGLASHEQYF.

The J gene is TRBJ1-5, the V gene TRBV2; 10 bases map to TRBD1. This CDR3 region has 18 residues. V trimming: 5 bases; J trimming: 0 bases; junction bases outside the gene matches: 10. Germline CDR1 SNHLY, CDR2 FYNNEI. The CDR3 protein is CASSLPGQGIISNQPQHF. DNA for the CDR3: TGTGCCAGCAGTTTACCGGGACAGGGGATTATTAGCAATCAGCCCCAGCATTTT.

In DNA, the CDR3 is TGTGCCAGTAGTATGACAGGGCGAAATCAGCCCCAGCATTTT. Protein: CASSMTGRNQPQHF. The chain has TRBV19 and TRBJ1-5; 7 positions match TRBD1. Germline V gene lookup returns CDR1 LNHDA and CDR2 SQIVND (reference sequence). The CDR3 spans 14 residues. V shed 3 bases and J 4 bases; nucleotides not matched to a gene: 3. The full variable domain, rest sourced from reference TRBV19 and TRBJ1-5, is DGGITQSPKYLFRKEGQNVTLSCEQNLNHDAMYWYRQDPGQGLRLIYYSQIVNDFQKGDIAEGYSVSREKKESFPLTVTSAQKNPTAFYLCASSMTGRNQPQHFGDGTRLSIL.

The rearrangement links TRBV7-9 to TRBJ1-2; D ambiguous. CDR3 length equals 12 residues. Germline V gene sequence: CDR1 SEHNR, CDR2 FQNEAQ (reference sequence). Trimming removed 6 bases from V and 11 bases from J, with 16 bases in between. The CDR3 here is CASRRWSPGYTF. DNA for the CDR3: TGTGCCAGCAGGAGATGGTCTCCCGGGTACACCTTC. The variable domain in full, with the rest retrieved from reference TRBV7-9 and TRBJ1-2, is DTGVSQNPRHKITKRGQNVTFRCDPISEHNRLYWYRQTLGQGPEFLTYFQNEAQLEKSRLLSDRFSAERPKGSFSTLEIQRTEQGDSAMYLCASRRWSPGYTFGSGTRLTVV.

The rearrangement joins TRBV7-3 to TRBJ2-1; 12 bases align to TRBD2. The CDR3 runs to 19 residues. Trimming at V came to 6 bases and at J to 4 bases, leaving 16 bases not matched to a gene. Per the germline V gene, CDR1 is SGHTA and CDR2 is FQGTGA. CDR3 in amino acids: CASSRTGTSGPPGYNEQFF. CDR3 nucleotides: TGTGCCAGCAGTCGAACCGGGACTAGCGGGCCCCCGGGGTACAATGAGCAGTTCTTC.